This T cell receptor (beta chain) was sequenced in a study of T-cell memory formation after mild COVID-19. Study-wide findings and caveats: A second wave expanding day 15 to 37 was CD4+-biased; contracting clones were balanced. A subset of responding clones appeared in pre-infection memory, suggesting cross-reactive memory joined. Unconfirmed was the SARS-CoV-2 specificity of second-wave clones that peaked on day 37. Contracting CD4+ clones were located mainly in CM and EM, and CD8+ clones in EMRA.

Notes on this clonotype: The antigen is undetermined.

The trim removed 3 bases at V and 8 bases at J, leaving 18 bases unmatched. The CDR3 sequence is 18 residues long. TCRdb redid the calling of the 5' RACE reads with MiXCR, one entry per CDR3 protein. The sample gives roughly 480,000 distinct CDR3 sequences, approximately 23% of which show up once; under 15% is in the top ten. The source of this sequence is an adult woman who had mild COVID-19 (a few samples of this study predate the infection). Cell type and time point are not known. Sequenced: PBMCs or a T cell subset sorted from them (not recorded which). The chain uses TRBV12-3 or TRBV12-4 and TRBJ1-2; 10 bases match TRBD1. In nucleotides, the CDR3 is TGTGCCAGCAGTTTCCAGGCGGGACAGGGGCGAAGCAAGGTGGGCTACACCTTC. Amino acids: CASSFQAGQGRSKVGYTF.